These 24 T cell receptor beta chains originate from one sample sequenced in a study of chemoradiotherapy in HPV16-positive cancers. Repertoires were generated with immunoSEQ multiplex PCR, while TCRdb's copy carries only in-frame clones and drops some. Here the sample spans about 15,000 clones, 88% being singletons. The sequenced sample was blood, obtained from a patient who underwent chemoradiotherapy. The origin of the receptors is a human donor with HPV-associated anogenital cancer.

This chain uses TRBV2 with TRBJ2-1, with 14 bases that match TRBD2. V was pared by 9 bases and J by 6 bases, with 10 bases of the junction left unmatched. From germline, CDR1 is SNHLY and CDR2 FYNNEI. This CDR3 has 16 amino acids. The CDR3 protein is CARYLTSGRAVNEQFF. The CDR3 coding sequence is TGTGCCAGATATCTGACTAGCGGGAGGGCCGTCAATGAGCAGTTCTTC.

This clone was recorded once. The V gene is TRBV6-5, the J gene TRBJ2-2; no reliable D call. Trimming removed 7 bases from V and 8 bases from J, with 11 bases in between. Germline V gives CDR1 MNHEY, CDR2 SVGAGI. The length of the CDR3 is 12 residues. The CDR3 DNA sequence: TGTGCCAGCACCACTGTTGGAGGGGAGCTGTTTTTT. Translation gives CASTTVGGELFF.

This clone was seen just once. The V call is TRBV28, the J call TRBJ1-1; possible D gene TRBD1, 5 bases. Trimming took 4 bases from V and 7 from J, leaving 13 bases between them. Germline values: CDR1 MDHEN, CDR2 SYDVKM. This CDR3 is built from 13 residues. In nucleotides, the CDR3 is TGTGCCAGCAGTTGGGGGGAGGAGCGTGAAGCTTTCTTT. Amino acid sequence: CASSWGEEREAFF. The full variable domain, in which reference TRBV28 and TRBJ1-1 provide the parts outside the CDR3, is DVKVTQSSRYLVKRTGEKVFLECVQDMDHENMFWYRQDPGLGLRLIYFSYDVKMKEKGDIPEGYSVSREKKERFSLILESASTNQTSMYLCASSWGEEREAFFGQGTRLTVV.

J is TRBJ1-3 and V is TRBV6-6, with D possibly matching TRBD1 (5 bases). This CDR3 is built from 15 residues. V lost 4 bases to trimming and J lost 2 bases, with 12 bases between them. Germline-derived CDR1 and CDR2 are MNHNY and SVGAGI (reference sequence). CDR3 nucleotide sequence: TGTGCCAGCAGTTCCCTTTCGGGGGCTGGAAACACCATATATTTT. As protein: CASSSLSGAGNTIYF.

This chain uses TRBV11-2 with TRBJ1-2; D perhaps matches TRBD1 (6 bases). V was cut by 7 bases and J by 1 base, with 16 bases left in between. This CDR3 is built from 15 residues. The V gene's germline CDR1 is SGHAT and CDR2 FQNNGV. As DNA, the CDR3 is TGTGCCAGCACCCCTCTGGGGGCCGATAACTATGGCTACACCTTC. This codes for CASTPLGADNYGYTF.

The V gene is TRBV29-1, the J gene TRBJ2-1; 11 bases agree with TRBD1. Trimming took 7 bases from V and 3 from J; bases not matched to a gene: 14. The CDR3 is 17 residues long. The V gene's germline CDR1 is SQVTM and CDR2 ANQGSEA. CDR3 sequence reads: CSDGPIPGQGDYNEQFF. CDR3 coding DNA: TGCAGCGACGGCCCCATTCCGGGACAGGGGGACTACAATGAGCAGTTCTTC.

CDR3 sequence: CASSLGGAGEQETQYF. The CDR3 DNA reads as TGTGCCAGCAGTTTGGGGGGGGCGGGCGAACAAGAGACCCAGTACTTC. V and J are TRBV28 and TRBJ2-5; D may be TRBD2 (7 bases). This CDR3 has 16 residues. Looked up from germline, CDR1 is MDHEN and CDR2 is SYDVKM. V was trimmed by 3 bases and J by 2 bases, leaving 16 bases between them.

The chain employs TRBV27 and TRBJ2-1, with D uncertain. Looked up from germline, CDR1 is MNHEY and CDR2 is SMNVEV (reference sequence). The CDR3 is made up of 11 amino acids. The germline V and J ends were trimmed by 3 bases and 9 bases, with 6 bases remaining between them. CDR3 amino acids: CASSFSTEQFF. For the CDR3, the DNA is TGTGCCAGCAGTTTTTCTACTGAGCAGTTCTTC.

The chain recombines TRBV4-1 with TRBJ1-1; D gene ambiguous. Trimming stripped 8 bases from V and 5 bases from J, with 15 bases between. CDR1 MGHRA and CDR2 YSYEKL come from the germline V gene. The CDR3 contains 13 residues. The CDR3 reads CASGNSGGTEAFF. The DNA for the CDR3 is TGCGCCAGCGGGAATTCGGGAGGAACTGAAGCTTTCTTT.

Here the CDR3 DNA reads TGTGCCAGCAGTAATTCTCAGGTGCGGACCCTCTACACTGAAGCTTTCTTT. Translated, it gives CASSNSQVRTLYTEAFF. The V call is TRBV28, the J call TRBJ1-1; D not resolved. Germline-derived CDR1 and CDR2 are MDHEN and SYDVKM. This CDR3 is 17 amino acids long. Trimming stripped 5 bases from V and 3 bases from J, with 22 bases between. Full variable domain (rest looked up from reference TRBV28 and TRBJ1-1): DVKVTQSSRYLVKRTGEKVFLECVQDMDHENMFWYRQDPGLGLRLIYFSYDVKMKEKGDIPEGYSVSREKKERFSLILESASTNQTSMYLCASSNSQVRTLYTEAFFGQGTRLTVV.

The V call is TRBV29-1, the J call TRBJ1-4; possibly TRBD1 for D (5 bases). The CDR3 has 13 residues. V lost 7 bases to trimming and J lost 8 bases, with 17 bases between them. Germline V lookup: CDR1 SQVTM, CDR2 ANQGSEA. The CDR3 loop reads CSAATIRQEKLFF. As DNA, the CDR3 is TGCAGCGCCGCGACTATAAGACAGGAAAAACTGTTTTTT.

The chain links TRBV29-1 to TRBJ1-2; TRBD1 agrees at 11 bases. CDR1 SQVTM and CDR2 ANQGSEA come from the germline V gene. This CDR3 region has 15 residues. V dropped 6 bases and J dropped 8; count of bases not matched to a gene: 14. CDR3 bases: TGCAGCGTAATGTTAGGGGACAGGGGGTTCGGCGGCTACACCTTC. Protein: CSVMLGDRGFGGYTF.

The table lists this clone with a count of one. The chain has TRBV27 and TRBJ1-2; D ambiguous. V lost 7 bases and J lost 1, with 13 bases in between. The CDR3 is 14 residues long. Germline CDR1 is MNHEY and CDR2 is SMNVEV (reference sequence). This CDR3 is CASMEVGSNYGYTF. The CDR3 bases are TGTGCCAGCATGGAAGTGGGCAGTAACTATGGCTACACCTTC.

This chain links TRBV7-9 with TRBJ1-1, with no clear D. Germline V gene lookup returns CDR1 SEHNR and CDR2 FQNEAQ (reference sequence). Trimming pared 5 bases from V and 2 bases from J, leaving 6 bases between. The CDR3 runs to 12 residues. The DNA of the CDR3 is TGTGCCAGCAGCGAACGCAACACTGAAGCTTTCTTT. The encoded protein is CASSERNTEAFF.

This chain joins TRBV5-6 and TRBJ2-7; TRBD2 matches at 7 bases. V was pared by 4 bases and J by 4 bases, with 11 bases of the junction left unmatched. The germline gives CDR1 SGHDT, CDR2 YYEEEE. This CDR3 is 15 amino acids long. CDR3 residues: CASSPPGLAAYEQYF. DNA of the CDR3: TGTGCCAGCAGCCCCCCTGGGCTAGCGGCGTACGAGCAGTACTTC.

This chain uses TRBV7-2 with TRBJ2-3; D uncertain. CDR1 and CDR2 (germline): SGHTA, FQGNSA. This CDR3 contains 15 residues. Trimming shortened V by 1 base and J by 4 bases, and 12 bases separated the two germline ends. The CDR3 DNA follows: TGTGCCAGCAGCTTAGGGGATTCACGACCAGATACGCAGTATTTT. This codes for CASSLGDSRPDTQYF.

The V call is TRBV11-3, the J call TRBJ2-1, with 10 bases that match TRBD1. V lost 5 bases, J lost 3 bases, and 4 bases stayed unmatched. Germline assignment: CDR1 SGHNT and CDR2 YENEEA. The length of the CDR3 is 15 residues. The CDR3 DNA follows: TGTGCCAGCAGCCCCGGACAGGGGGACTACAATGAGCAGTTCTTC. Protein product: CASSPGQGDYNEQFF.

A few counts support this clone. The chain is built from TRBV5-1 and TRBJ1-1; no definite D call. The germline V and J ends were trimmed by 4 bases and 5 bases, with 21 bases remaining between them. Germline V lookup: CDR1 SGHRS, CDR2 YFSETQ. The CDR3 consists of 16 residues. The CDR3 nucleotides read TGCGCCAGCAGCCCGCTTGCCCTCGACCCTGGGACTGAAGCTTTCTTT. It yields the protein CASSPLALDPGTEAFF. Based on the CDR3 plus reference TRBV5-1 and TRBJ1-1, the full variable domain is KAGVTQTPRYLIKTRGQQVTLSCSPISGHRSVSWYQQTPGQGLQFLFEYFSETQRNKGNFPGRFSGRQFSNSRSEMNVSTLELGDSALYLCASSPLALDPGTEAFFGQGTRLTVV.

The rearrangement uses TRBV30 and TRBJ2-2, with 14 bases aligning to TRBD2. Germline-derived CDR1 and CDR2 are GTSNPN and SVGIG (reference sequence). The V gene end was trimmed by 7 bases and the J gene end by 0 bases; junction bases not matched to a gene: 1. The CDR3 covers 15 residues. The chain's CDR3 is CALTSGGANTGELFF. In DNA, the CDR3 is TGTGCCTTGACTAGCGGGGGGGCGAACACCGGGGAGCTGTTTTTT.

The chain employs TRBV2 and TRBJ1-1; 9 bases are shared with TRBD1. CDR3 length: 14 residues. J lost 6 bases, V lost 7 bases, and 9 bases had no gene match. Germline CDR1 is SNHLY and CDR2 is FYNNEI. The CDR3 DNA reads as TGTGCCAGCAATCGGGGACAGGGCGGACCTGAAGCTTTCTTT. This encodes CASNRGQGGPEAFF.

This chain joins TRBV6-4 and TRBJ2-1, with TRBD1 matching over 8 bases. The CDR3 has 16 amino acids. The V segment lost 0 bases and the J segment 5 bases; nucleotides outside the gene matches: 6. The V gene's germline CDR1 is MRHNA and CDR2 SNTAGT. The CDR3 protein is CASSDSGGQGHNEQFF. In DNA, the CDR3 is TGTGCCAGCAGTGACTCGGGAGGACAGGGTCACAATGAGCAGTTCTTC.

The rearrangement uses TRBV7-9 and TRBJ1-2; TRBD1 matches 7 bases. This CDR3 has 14 residues. Germline V lookup: CDR1 SEHNR, CDR2 FQNEAQ (reference sequence). V trimming: 1 base; J trimming: 4 bases; junction bases outside the gene matches: 3. CDR3 nucleotides: TGTGCCAGCAGCTTAGTAGGGGACAGCTATGGCTACACCTTC. Translation: CASSLVGDSYGYTF. Full variable domain (outside the CDR3, taken from reference TRBV7-9 and TRBJ1-2): DTGVSQNPRHKITKRGQNVTFRCDPISEHNRLYWYRQTLGQGPEFLTYFQNEAQLEKSRLLSDRFSAERPKGSFSTLEIQRTEQGDSAMYLCASSLVGDSYGYTFGSGTRLTVV.

The chain carries TRBV11-2 and TRBJ2-5, with TRBD1 matching 7 bases. In germline, CDR1 is SGHAT, CDR2 FQNNGV. V lost 1 base, J lost 5 bases, and 7 bases stayed unmatched. This CDR3 is built from 15 residues. The DNA of the CDR3 is TGTGCCAGCAGCTTAGGGAACAGGGGCGCGGAGACCCAGTACTTC. It is translated as CASSLGNRGAETQYF.

V usage is TRBV5-4 and J usage is TRBJ2-2; TRBD1 agrees at 11 bases. CDR3 length equals 16 residues. CDR1 is SGHNT and CDR2 is YYREEE in the germline V gene (reference sequence). The junction had 2 bases not matched to a gene; V was cut back by 3 bases and J by 1 base. The CDR3 DNA is TGTGCCAGCAGCTCGGACAGGGGGCGGAACACCGGGGAGCTGTTTTTT. It translates to CASSSDRGRNTGELFF.